Below, one T cell receptor (beta chain) is given with its context. The ends lost 4 bases at V and 0 bases at J; junction bases unmatched: 8. The CDR3 is 18 residues long. Germline CDR1 and CDR2: LGHNT and FRNRAP. Authors' processing steps: The assay estimated nucleated cells by amplifying reference gene primers. Repertoires were generated with immunoSEQ multiplex PCR, while TCRdb's copy carries only in-frame clones and drops some. V and J calls and clone size are those listed in that table; D and trimming were worked out from the DNA. In the table there are over 100,000 clones, about 83% of which are singletons. This sample stems from a study of blood T cell repertoires in COVID-19. Turning to the study itself: Acute and convalescent COVID-19 specimens originated in the United States, Italy and Spain. T cells, B-cell-depleted T cells, or PBMCs provided the cDNA or gDNA that served as material.

The source of this sequence is a man aged 35 to 55 with active or convalescent COVID-19. The chain employs TRBV12-5 and TRBJ2-6; 8 bases agree with TRBD1. The sample was peripheral blood. The CDR3 DNA is TGTGCTAGTGGTTCATCGACAGGGGCGAACTCTGGGGCCAACGTCCTGACTTTC. Amino acid sequence: CASGSSTGANSGANVLTF.